The sample holds a few counts of the clone carrying this T cell receptor beta chain. The sample originates from a study of T cell changes during pregnancy in multiple sclerosis. TCRdb's copy holds only in-frame clones and misses some; the assay was immunoSEQ multiplex PCR. The sample has some 96,000 clones, over 80% seen once; the top ten hold more than 1.5%. Trimming left V 10 bases short and J 7 bases short, with 13 bases between. CDR3 length: 11 residues. Germline-derived CDR1 and CDR2 are SNHLY and FYNNEI. Specimen: peripheral blood, collected after pregnancy. This chain uses TRBV2 with TRBJ1-1; D remains unclear. This TCR derives from a female donor with multiple sclerosis, enrolled in a pregnancy study. The CDR3: CATGLYLEAFF. DNA for the CDR3: TGTGCCACCGGGTTGTACCTTGAAGCTTTCTTT. Full variable domain (rest looked up from reference TRBV2 and TRBJ1-1): EPEVTQTPSHQVTQMGQEVILRCVPISNHLYFYWYRQILGQKVEFLVSFYNNEISEKSEIFDDQFSVERPDGSNFTLKIRSTKLEDSAMYFCATGLYLEAFFGQGTRLTVV.